The present TCR beta chain was sequenced within a study of T cells expressing NK-cell markers (dated by TCRdb to the early 2020s). Describing the broader study: Three sorted T-cell subsets (CD3+CD56+NKG2C+, CD3+CD56+NKG2C- and CD3+CD56-NKG2C+) from 7 to 9 donors had their TCR beta-chain repertoires profiled. Sequencing of the libraries produced 2 x 150 bp reads on Illumina HiSeq 2000/2500, MiSeq or NextSeq. The study sequenced eight donors, all healthy volunteers chosen at random: three men and five women. Among the eight sequenced donors, only one was HCMV-seronegative, while the other seven were HCMV-seropositive. Results the study describes overall, beyond this receptor: It remained unclear whether the expanded NKG2C-expressing T cell clones were specific for HCMV antigens. Those dominant clonotypes were again the most abundant among CD3+CD56-NKG2C+ cells in several donors, at roughly 25-65%. In six donors, the dominant CD3+CD56+NKG2C+ clonotypes ranked among the top 10 CD8+ clonotypes, making up roughly 1.0-8% of CD8+ T cells.

Via the germline V gene (reference sequence), CDR1 is DFQATT and CDR2 SNEGSKA. The cysteine opens and the phenylalanine closes a CDR3 of 17 amino acids. The entry carries no DNA sequence. Instrument used: Illumina HiSeq 2000. TCR beta cDNA libraries were prepared using 5'RACE template switching, which introduced a universal primer site and unique molecular identifiers. Synthesis of cDNA was primed from the TCR beta constant segment and was followed by two consecutive PCR amplification steps. The original pipeline was this. Reads were demultiplexed and grouped by UMI with MIGEC, and clonotypes were assembled and quantified with MiTCR. To remove erroneous sequences, TCR cDNA sequences were retained only when supported by two or more reads. Downstream repertoire analysis used the tcR package, and clonotypes were matched across fractions by CDR3 nucleotide sequence plus V segment. VDJmatch was used to annotate antigen specificity against VDJdb, with one amino acid substitution in CDR3 allowed. TCRdb reprocessed the sequencing reads and holds a single record per CDR3 protein sequence, with no DNA. The V and J calls shown here were made by TCRdb, not taken from the authors' results. The table of this sample itemizes about 390,000 distinct CDR3 sequences. The ten most abundant clones make up around 10% of the sample.

HCMV serostatus was determined by detecting HCMV-specific IgG in serum with a commercial ELISA kit. Ficoll density gradient centrifugation was used to isolate peripheral blood mononuclear cells from blood. Notes on this clonotype: Its antigen is still unknown.

The sequence joins TRBV20-1 to TRBJ2-3; TCRdb indicates TRBD1, and absent DNA this call remains unverified. The sequence derives from a woman aged 45-59 years in good health. Donor details come from another sample of the same person, matched by shared clones. Sequences were obtained from blood T cells: a sorted CD56 or NKG2C T cell subset, CD4+ or CD8+ T cells, or bulk PBMC T cells (not recorded which). The CDR3 amino acid sequence is: CSVTKPLANFGWDTQYF.